The source of this T cell receptor beta chain is a study of cytomegalovirus exposure and HLA in healthy donors (dated by TCRdb to about 2017). Describing the broader study: An earlier analysis of some 550 of the donors reported 276 Gb of sequence data and 100 million to 140 million unique TCR beta sequences from about 200 million T cells. Around 320 gigabases of sequencing data and 70 million to 100 million unique TCR sequences were included in an early release covering under 650 HLA-typed donors. The genetic ancestry cluster associated with self-reported Caucasian donors included over 80% of the 300 to 450 genotyped donors. The study aimed to test whether cataloging public T cell receptors could reveal signatures of past pathogen exposure. The study used immunosequencing to profile the T cell repertoires of more than 650 subjects and linked those repertoires to cytomegalovirus serostatus. A separate validation cohort of 100 to 150 different subjects was used in addition to the roughly 700-subject first cohort. To predict cytomegalovirus infection status, the study combined high-throughput TCR immunosequencing, statistical association of individual TCRs with disease status, and machine learning. To study patterns of TCR occurrence, a later analysis re-analyzed previously published TCR beta repertoires from hundreds of donors and added high-resolution HLA genotyping. The later analysis used no new phenotypic data to find candidate immune exposures, relying instead on TCR beta sequences and their occurrence across donors. To decide whether each TCR beta V gene segment behaved as functional or pseudogenic, an earlier analysis of nearly 600 of the donors relied on high-throughput TCR beta sequencing. Donor age, sex, ethnicity and CMV serostatus were compiled together with the repertoire data. In a later genetic analysis, genome-wide SNP genotypes for about three fifths of the roughly 670 donors were used, and that subset was treated as a discovery cohort. All discovery cohort repertoires had been generated using a single sequencing platform. HLA typing covered class I and class II loci at four-digit resolution. Typing coverage differed by locus: A, B, C, DRB1 and DQB1 were typed in about 629-640 donors, DQA1 in 500 to 550, DPA1 in roughly 590, and DPB1 in just under 490. Four or five DR-DQ haplotypes were handled as single units for association and clustering because linkage in the cohort was strong. On average, roughly 240,000 unique TCR beta nucleotide sequences were sequenced per donor among a few hundred genotyped donors of the cohort, with approximately 18% of those sequences being non-productive. Beyond this particular receptor, the publication reports: Correlated functional status among segregating V segments might reflect linkage disequilibrium, but an unknown experimental factor could not be ruled out. Only TCR beta chains were sequenced in this cohort, and the absence of alpha or paired-chain data limited detectable features. A few of the identified cytomegalovirus-associated TCR beta chains were confirmed in vitro to be specific for cytomegalovirus antigens. The authors suggested that the approach could potentially be generalized to other disease states and immunological phenotypes. According to a later analysis, parvovirus B19, influenza, CMV and Epstein-Barr virus appeared linked to several top co-occurrence clusters. Sequencing depth was assumed to be roughly uniform across donors in the presence/absence analyses, though that assumption may not hold. In a later genetic analysis, fewer N-insertions in productive TCRs were reported among donors in an Asian-associated ancestry cluster than the roughly 640-donor mean. According to a later analysis, TCR association rates differed among HLA loci, with DRB1 alleles showing the most associated TCRs and HLA-C alleles showing the fewest. Because some donors lacked HLA typing at each locus, the association tests relied only on the typed subset. When HLA alleles, especially DR and DQ, strongly co-occurred, attributing TCR associations to individual alleles was difficult. In both the original and validation cohorts, the classifier was reported to diagnose cytomegalovirus status with high specificity and sensitivity. Because counts were too low, about 18 rarely observed V segments, including chromosome 9 orphons, were left out of the earlier analysis of some 640 of the donors. In an earlier analysis of some 640 of the donors, most TCR beta V segments were observed in productive rearrangements about 90% or about 30% of the time, broadly matching IMGT annotations. A later analysis found that HLA-associated TCR beta chains were more clonally expanded and had lower generation probabilities than equally common non-associated chains. A later analysis associated 16,951 TCR beta sequences with specific HLA alleles at a false discovery rate of 0.05. CMV serostatus was the only immune exposure information available for the cohort. V-gene and J-gene trimming of TCR beta chains was associated with a missense DCLRE1C variant in a later genetic analysis, and the association was replicated in an independent cohort. According to a later analysis, most CMV-associated TCR beta chains appeared to be HLA-restricted, and the HLA associations seemed to be driven largely by CMV exposure. Across donors, most TCR sequences were observed very rarely, whereas some public TCRs were present in many individuals. A further reported finding was that TCR beta sequences accurately predicted the HLA-A and HLA-B alleles for most subjects in the first cohort. A cluster of highly shared sequence variants was judged likely to represent a technical artifact of the sequencing pipeline. The study listed 164 TCR beta chains as associated with cytomegalovirus.

With respect to this clone: There is no known antigen for this receptor.

The library was made by the immunoSEQ multiplex PCR assay. For the multiplex PCR, a mixture combining 60 forward primers for TCR Vbeta segments and 13 reverse primers for TCR Jbeta segments was used. A multiplex PCR assay on genomic DNA amplified the CDR3 region of rearranged TCR beta genes. The amplified TCR beta libraries were sequenced on the Illumina HiSeq System as 87-base-pair reads. As for how the authors treated the data: A later analysis counted some 74 million unique TCR beta chains across the 690 or so repertoires, and 9 million to 14 million of these chains were shared by at least two donors. Raw reads were error-corrected and collapsed into unique sequences by a nearest-neighbor algorithm in which closely related sequences were merged to remove PCR and sequencing errors. CDR3 sequences were aligned to IMGT reference sequences to assign V, D and J gene segments. For a sequence to be retained, a match of at least six nucleotides to both a V gene segment and a J gene segment was required. Rearrangements were called productive when the CDR3 lacked stop codons and stayed in frame with V and J; all others were non-productive. CDR3 was defined according to IMGT convention as the region running from the second conserved V-encoded cysteine to the conserved J-encoded phenylalanine. The earlier analysis of approximately 590 of the donors excluded any sequence lacking an unambiguous match to a single V gene segment. In an earlier analysis of 587 of the donors, V segments were called functional above 56.7% productive rearrangements and were called segregating when the between-donor standard deviation exceeded 5%. A statistical classification framework was built for diagnosing cytomegalovirus status from the catalog of TCR beta chain sequences. In a later analysis, TCR nucleotide sequences were compared against IMGT/GENE-DB human TR gene sequences so that V and J genes could be assigned. In a later analysis, CDR3 sequences and most-parsimonious VDJ recombination scenarios were assigned using the TCRdist pipeline. In a later analysis, every TCR beta chain was defined by the combination of its CDR3 amino acid sequence and its V-gene family, and reads without a unique V-gene family were dropped. To address suspected cross-contamination and a sequencing artifact, a later analysis removed approximately 590 highly shared, low-generation-probability nucleotide sequences. In a later analysis, a clonal expansion index for each public chain was calculated from normalized within-repertoire ranks of inferred template counts. Generation probabilities in a later analysis came from a VDJ recombination model fitted to out-of-frame rearrangements, and those results were checked against IGoR. In a later analysis, hypergeometric tests were used to score TCR-TCR, TCR-HLA and TCR-CMV co-occurrence, with a repertoire-size bias correction applied to TCR pairs. To estimate false discovery rates, a later analysis permuted the HLA or CMV assignments 20 times. A later analysis grouped co-occurring TCRs with DBSCAN, adding TCRdist sequence similarity when clustering within HLA-allele-positive subsets. For co-occurrence clustering, repertoires with fewer than 30,000 or more than 120,000 public chains were excluded, along with five repertoires with anomalous nucleotide sharing. Here the immuneACCESS table is served through TCRdb, limited to in-frame sequences with V and J called. Missing clones are a known gap in these copies; in checked studies unresolved V genes cover under half, and the rest lacks a known reason. For V, J and clone size, that table is used; D and trimming come from the DNA. The sample table holds 150,000 to 200,000 clones. The leading ten clones occupy around 0.79% of the sample.

The cohort consisted of 600 to 750 healthy bone marrow donors. All cohort members were sampled while nominally healthy, although unrecorded immune exposures were likely present. The donor was CMV seropositive and belonged to the group of about 290 seropositive cohort members. A peripheral blood sample was provided by each donor, and peripheral blood mononuclear cells were used for TCR beta sequencing. Genomic DNA was extracted from the blood cell samples with the Qiagen DNeasy Blood Extraction Kit. The sequenced material came from PBMCs. This receptor was taken from a woman aged 18-35 years in good health and CMV-seropositive.

The CDR3 loop reads CAISQQGHSGNTIYF. The DNA sequence is given as TGTGCCATCAGCCAACAGGGGCACTCTGGAAACACCATATATTTT. This receptor chain uses TRBV10-3 and TRBJ1-3, with 7 central nucleotides matching TRBD1. Trimmed from V: 6 bases; trimmed from J: 0 bases; junction bases lacking a gene match: 5. For CDR1 and CDR2, the germline V gene lists ENHRY and SYGVKD. Measured from the cysteine to the phenylalanine, the CDR3 is 15 residues long. Only the CDR3 DNA is retained, 45 bases long and in frame from the first base.